Listed here are 12 T cell receptor beta chains from one sample, sequenced in a study of blood T cell repertoires in COVID-19 (TCRdb year 2020). The method behind the library was the immunoSEQ multiplex PCR assay. TCRdb limited this immuneACCESS table to in-frame rearrangements with V and J called. A share of clones is missing; checked studies link under half to unresolved V genes, and the rest is unexplained. This sample comprises tens of thousands of clones, roughly 84% of them detected only once. Under 4% of the sample goes to the ten largest clones. The sample taken for sequencing was peripheral blood. The receptors were sampled from a man in his 70s with acute or convalescent COVID-19.

The chain links TRBV6-6 to TRBJ1-1, with 9 bases that match TRBD1. CDR3 length: 15 residues. V lost 7 bases and J lost 11; bases outside the gene matches: 17. The germline V gene has CDR1 MNHNY and CDR2 SVGAGI (reference sequence). The CDR3 loop is CASTPWTGALPGAFF. The CDR3 DNA sequence: TGTGCCAGCACACCTTGGACAGGGGCCTTGCCGGGTGCTTTCTTT.

J is TRBJ2-7 and V is TRBV28; D remains ambiguous. There are 12 residues in the CDR3. The germline CDR1 and CDR2 sequences are MDHEN and SYDVKM. The V and J ends lost 6 bases and 3 bases respectively, with 9 bases between them. The CDR3 spells CASSLQDYEQYF. For the CDR3, the DNA is TGTGCCAGCAGCCTCCAGGACTACGAGCAGTACTTC.

The rearrangement joins TRBV14 to TRBJ2-2; weak D call: TRBD1 (5 bases). Deletions cut 5 bases from V and 6 bases from J, with 19 bases between. The CDR3 spans 16 residues. Germline assignment: CDR1 SGHDN and CDR2 FVKESK. The CDR3 region has the DNA TGTGCCAGCAGCATATTTAAAGACAGTAGTGCCGGGGAGCTGTTTTTT. Protein sequence: CASSIFKDSSAGELFF.

The chain combines TRBV6-6 with TRBJ1-1; 9 bases agree with TRBD1. Germline loops: CDR1 MNHNY, CDR2 SVGAGI (reference sequence). CDR3 length: 14 amino acids. J gave up 4 bases and V 4 bases, and 4 bases lay outside the gene matches. The CDR3 DNA reads TGTGCCAGCAGTTCGACAGGGGGAATCACTGAAGCTTTCTTT. As protein: CASSSTGGITEAFF.

The chain is built from TRBV5-4 and TRBJ1-6; D gene ambiguous. V was shortened by 0 bases and J by 4 bases, with 8 bases between the two germline ends. The V gene's germline CDR1 is SGHNT and CDR2 YYREEE (reference sequence). The CDR3 is 15 amino acids. The CDR3 nucleotides read TGTGCCAGCAGCTTGGGGCAGTCATATAATTCACCCCTCCACTTT. Residues: CASSLGQSYNSPLHF.

The rearrangement uses TRBV9 and TRBJ2-7, with 10 bases fitting TRBD1. The V segment lost 3 bases and the J segment 6 bases; nucleotides outside the gene matches: 6. This CDR3 has 14 residues. The germline V gene encodes CDR1 SGDLS and CDR2 YYNGEE. DNA for the CDR3: TGTGCCAGCAGCGACGACAGGGGGCGCAGCGAGCAGTACTTC. This gives the protein CASSDDRGRSEQYF.

In nucleotides, the CDR3 is TGTGCCAGCAGCTTGGCCGCGGCCATGGATACGCAGTATTTT. It codes for CASSLAAAMDTQYF. The chain joins TRBV5-4 to TRBJ2-3; D remains ambiguous. Germline loops: CDR1 SGHNT, CDR2 YYREEE (reference sequence). The CDR3 totals 14 residues. Between the trimmed V and J ends, which lost 0 bases and 6 bases, there was a span of 11 bases.

This clone was seen just once. The chain links TRBV2 to TRBJ1-2; 7 positions agree with TRBD1. The CDR3 sequence is 15 residues long. The trim removed 6 bases at V and 0 bases at J, leaving 7 bases unmatched. The germline V gene encodes CDR1 SNHLY and CDR2 FYNNEI. The CDR3 here is CASRPGTATNYGYTF. CDR3 nucleotide sequence: TGTGCCAGCAGACCTGGGACAGCCACTAACTATGGCTACACCTTC.

The rearrangement joins TRBV7-2 to TRBJ2-7; possible D gene TRBD1, 5 bases. Looked up from germline, CDR1 is SGHTA and CDR2 is FQGNSA. This CDR3 is built from 16 residues. Deletions cut 1 base from V and 0 bases from J, with 13 bases between. The CDR3 nucleotides read TGTGCCAGCAGCTTAGTTGGCCAGGGTTTCTCCTACGAGCAGTACTTC. Protein: CASSLVGQGFSYEQYF.

This sequence joins TRBV6-2 or TRBV6-3 and TRBJ1-2; tentatively, D is TRBD1 (6 bases). V gave up 6 bases and J gave up 4 bases, with 15 bases separating them. From germline, CDR1 is MNHEY and CDR2 SVGEGT. There are 14 residues in the CDR3. The CDR3 DNA is TGTGCCAGCAGCCAACAGGGCATTTTCTATGGCTACACCTTC. It codes for CASSQQGIFYGYTF.

The chain links TRBV18 to TRBJ2-7; tentative D call: TRBD2 (6 bases). Trimming stripped 3 bases from V and 3 bases from J, with 6 bases between. Germline CDR1 KGHSH, CDR2 LQKENI. The CDR3 runs to 12 residues. The DNA of the CDR3 is TGTGCCAGCTCACCGCGGGACTACGAGCAGTACTTC. Protein: CASSPRDYEQYF.

The rearrangement uses TRBV7-2 and TRBJ1-2; TRBD1 might be the D (5 bases). The CDR3 loop spans 12 amino acids. Germline CDR1 is SGHTA and CDR2 is FQGNSA. Trimming took off 5 bases at V and 7 bases at J, with 11 bases between the two ends. The CDR3 region is CASSQDTAGYTF. For the CDR3, the DNA is TGTGCCAGCAGCCAGGACACAGCTGGCTACACCTTC.